This TCR beta chain derives from a study of T cell repertoires in cytomegalovirus infection. Across the whole study: Public TCR beta signatures provided an indication of both CMV infection and a matching HLA type.

The CDR3 loop spans 14 amino acids. Trimming at V came to 5 bases and at J to 7 bases, leaving 10 bases not matched to a gene. Germline V gene sequence: CDR1 DFQATT, CDR2 SNEGSKA (reference sequence). Points from the study as a whole: Carriers of CMV and the relevant HLA type were discriminated by public TCR beta frequency. Predominance within the ex vivo response was attributable to HLA-C-restricted CMV-specific TCR beta clonotypes.

MiXCR, applied by TCRdb to the reads, yields one record per CDR3 protein. Of 150,000 to 200,000 distinct CDR3 sequences in the sample, 28% are singletons; the top ten hold roughly 29%. A remark on this clonotype: Its antigen is not identified.

The TCR originated in a human donor in good health (CMV status not recorded). Some clones in this sample may be carry-over from other donors' samples. Sequencing was performed on PBMCs. The chain combines TRBV20-1 with TRBJ1-1; TRBD1 matches 10 bases. CDR3 region: CSAPTGQGESEAFF. The CDR3 DNA is TGCAGTGCTCCAACCGGACAGGGGGAGAGTGAAGCTTTCTTT.